This T cell receptor (beta chain) was found in a study of a mutant IDH1 vaccine in newly diagnosed glioma. The CDR3 loop spans 10 amino acids. Germline values: CDR1 DFQATT, CDR2 SNEGSKA (reference sequence). Between the trimmed V and J ends, which lost 2 bases and 5 bases, there was a span of 4 bases. Libraries were prepared by immunoSEQ multiplex PCR; TCRdb keeps only in-frame clonotypes and omits some of them. This sample has 60,000 to 75,000 clones, with 60% to 85% found just once. Regarding time point: baseline, week 1 (first vaccination visit). The sample's treatment: pre-vaccination baseline after standard-of-care therapy.

Sequenced here: PBMCs, sampled from a glioma patient treated with radiotherapy, temozolomide or both. This chain links TRBV20-1 with TRBJ2-7; D is unclear. The receptor's source is a man in his fifties with glioma. CDR3 coding DNA: TGCAGTGCTAGAAACCACGAGCAGTACTTC. Protein sequence: CSARNHEQYF.